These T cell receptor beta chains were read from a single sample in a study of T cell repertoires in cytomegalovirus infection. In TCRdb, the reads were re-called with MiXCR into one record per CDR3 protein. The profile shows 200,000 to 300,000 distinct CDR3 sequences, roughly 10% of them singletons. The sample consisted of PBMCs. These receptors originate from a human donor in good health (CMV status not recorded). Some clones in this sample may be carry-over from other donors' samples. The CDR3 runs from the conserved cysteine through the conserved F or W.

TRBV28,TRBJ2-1,CASSLFGPGKKNEQFF
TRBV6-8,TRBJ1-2,CASSFGTGKFTF
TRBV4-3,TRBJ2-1,CASSQGVGEQFF
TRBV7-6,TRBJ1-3,CASSLRTGVSGNTIYF
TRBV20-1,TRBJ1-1,CSARLGGRGVNTEAFF
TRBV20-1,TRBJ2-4,CSAPPGPGAKNIQYF
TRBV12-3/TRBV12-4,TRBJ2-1,CASIPNTALSYNEQFF
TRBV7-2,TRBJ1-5,CASSLGGGVGNQPQHF
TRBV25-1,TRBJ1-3,CASSEDRYSGNTIYF
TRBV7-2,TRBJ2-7,CASSFASYEQYF
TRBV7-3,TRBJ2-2,CASSLTVRGELFF
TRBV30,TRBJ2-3,CAWTSGRYTDTQYF
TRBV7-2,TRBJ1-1,CASSRPGFTEAFF
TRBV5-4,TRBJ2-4,CASSLVGQGARAKNIQYF
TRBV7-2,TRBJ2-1,CASSLGPAGGNNEQFF
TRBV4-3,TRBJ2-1,CASSQASGGPYNEQFF
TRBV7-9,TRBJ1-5,CASSGTGGGNQPQHF
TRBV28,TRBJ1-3,CASAGTAGDTIYF
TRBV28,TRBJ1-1,CASLDSMNTEAFF
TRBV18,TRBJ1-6,CASSPRGINSPLHF
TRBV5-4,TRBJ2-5,CASSFGTDQETQYF
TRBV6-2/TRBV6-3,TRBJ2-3,CASSSVSTSRVDTQYF
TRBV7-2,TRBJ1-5,CASSFLGQPQHF
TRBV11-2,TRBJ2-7,CASSLDTRAVEQYF
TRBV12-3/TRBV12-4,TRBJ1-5,CASSLLGTGGVQPQHF
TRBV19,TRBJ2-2,CASSIQPGLRAGELFF
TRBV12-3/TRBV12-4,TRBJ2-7,CASRPPGTLEQYF
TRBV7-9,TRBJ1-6,CASSLGGGFTPLHF
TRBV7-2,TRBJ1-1,CASSLALQTEAFF
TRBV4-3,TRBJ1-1,CASSQDVPGQANTEAFF
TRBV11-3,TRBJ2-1,CASSLMGGGGNEQFF
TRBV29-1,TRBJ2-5,CSAWDSQETQYF
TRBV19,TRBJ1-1,CASSIVGPNTEAFF
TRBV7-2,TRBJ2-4,CASSLAVSGGNIQYF
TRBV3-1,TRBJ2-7,CASSPFRGTTYEQYF
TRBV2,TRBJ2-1,CASSEILSGNEQFF